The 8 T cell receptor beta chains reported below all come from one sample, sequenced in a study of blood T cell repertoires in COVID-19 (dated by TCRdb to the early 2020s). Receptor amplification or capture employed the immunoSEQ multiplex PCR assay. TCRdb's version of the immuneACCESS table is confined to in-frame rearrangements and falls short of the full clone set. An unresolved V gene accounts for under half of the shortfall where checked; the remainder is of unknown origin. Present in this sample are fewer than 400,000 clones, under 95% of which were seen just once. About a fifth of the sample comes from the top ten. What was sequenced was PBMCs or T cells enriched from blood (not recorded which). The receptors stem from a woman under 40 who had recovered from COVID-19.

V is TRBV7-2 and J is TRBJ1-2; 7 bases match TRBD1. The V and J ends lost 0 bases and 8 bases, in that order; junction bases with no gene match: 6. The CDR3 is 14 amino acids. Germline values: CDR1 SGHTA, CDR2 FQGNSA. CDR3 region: CASSLALAGGGYTF. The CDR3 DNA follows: TGTGCCAGCAGCTTAGCGTTGGCAGGGGGGGGCTACACCTTC.

CDR3 residues: CASSGVGEAFF. The CDR3 DNA reads TGTGCCAGCAGCGGGGTGGGAGAAGCTTTCTTT. The rearrangement uses TRBV2 and TRBJ1-1, with unresolved D. V lost 6 bases and J 8 bases, leaving 10 bases between the germline ends. The length of the CDR3 is 11 residues. Germline-derived CDR1 and CDR2 are SNHLY and FYNNEI.

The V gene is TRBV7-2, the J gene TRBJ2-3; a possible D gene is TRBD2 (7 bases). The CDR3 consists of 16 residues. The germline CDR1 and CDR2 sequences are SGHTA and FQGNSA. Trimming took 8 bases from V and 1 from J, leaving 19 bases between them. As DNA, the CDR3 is TGTGCCAGCCTTCGACAAAGCGGGACACGCACAGATACGCAGTATTTT. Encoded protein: CASLRQSGTRTDTQYF.

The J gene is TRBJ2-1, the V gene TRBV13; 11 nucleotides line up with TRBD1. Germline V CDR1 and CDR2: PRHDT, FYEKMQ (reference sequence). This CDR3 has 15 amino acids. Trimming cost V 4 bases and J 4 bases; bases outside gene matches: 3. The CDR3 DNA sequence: TGTGCCAGCAGCTCCGGGACAGGGGGTTACAATGAGCAGTTCTTC. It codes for CASSSGTGGYNEQFF.

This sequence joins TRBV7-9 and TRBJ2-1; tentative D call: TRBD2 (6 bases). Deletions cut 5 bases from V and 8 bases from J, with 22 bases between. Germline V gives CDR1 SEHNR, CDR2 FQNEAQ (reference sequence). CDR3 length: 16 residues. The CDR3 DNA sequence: TGTGCCAGCAGCCGCCGGGGGATGTCACTGTTTGATGAGCAGTTCTTC. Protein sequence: CASSRRGMSLFDEQFF.

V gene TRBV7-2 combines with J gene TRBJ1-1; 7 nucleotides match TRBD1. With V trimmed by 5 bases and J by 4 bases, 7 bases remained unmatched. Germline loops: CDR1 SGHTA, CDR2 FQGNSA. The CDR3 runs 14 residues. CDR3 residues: CASSTIQGITEAFF. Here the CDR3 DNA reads TGTGCCAGCAGCACAATACAGGGGATCACTGAAGCTTTCTTT.

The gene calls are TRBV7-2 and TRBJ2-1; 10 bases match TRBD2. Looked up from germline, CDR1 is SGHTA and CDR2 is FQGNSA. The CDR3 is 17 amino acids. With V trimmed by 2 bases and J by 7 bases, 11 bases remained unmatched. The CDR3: CASSLQASGSLGNEQFF. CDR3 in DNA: TGTGCCAGCAGCTTACAGGCTAGCGGGAGTTTAGGAAATGAGCAGTTCTTC.

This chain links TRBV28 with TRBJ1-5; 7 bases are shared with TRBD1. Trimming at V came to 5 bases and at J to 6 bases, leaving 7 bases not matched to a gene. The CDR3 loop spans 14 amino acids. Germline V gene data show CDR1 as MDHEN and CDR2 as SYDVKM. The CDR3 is CASSRQGGPQPQHF. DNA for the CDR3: TGTGCCAGCAGTCGACAGGGTGGTCCTCAGCCCCAGCATTTT.